This TCR beta chain emerged from a study of shared clonotypes between healthy human individuals. Study results and caveats: Naive CD4 clonotypes were shared across a handful of donors at 4.5% to 6.5%.

Negatively enriched CD4+ T cells were divided by CD45RA into naive and memory. The CDR3 runs 18 residues. Trimming at V came to 1 base and at J to 1 base, leaving 10 bases not matched to a gene. Notes on this clone: Its antigen is still unknown.

Method: immunoSEQ multiplex PCR; TCRdb's copy keeps in-frame clones and lacks some. The top ten clones hold about 0.41% of a sample with 2 million to 2.5 million clones, around 92% of them seen once. This chain links TRBV5-7 with TRBJ2-7; 11 nucleotides line up with TRBD2. TRBV5-7 is annotated as an ORF whose role is uncertain. The source is a man between 18 and 35 years old in good health. Some clones in this sample may be carry-over from other donors' samples. The sample consisted of naive CD4+ T cells from PBMCs. Subset defined: CD45RA+ positively selected. CDR3 region: CASSLRTGLAGDSYEQYF. The CDR3 bases are TGTGCCAGCAGCTTGCGAACCGGACTAGCGGGTGATTCCTACGAGCAGTACTTC.